These 25 T cell receptor beta chains originate from one sample sequenced in a study of T cell responses to AZD1222 COVID-19 vaccine. The table came from immunoSEQ multiplex PCR; TCRdb's copy has only in-frame clones and leaves some out. The sample has some 130,000 clones, 90% seen once. The sequencing here drew on peripheral blood, taken on day 0 of AZD1222 vaccination. Receptors originate from an adult in good health.

The chain uses TRBV30 and TRBJ2-2, with D hard to call. This CDR3 spans 16 amino acids. CDR1 is GTSNPN and CDR2 is SVGIG in the germline V gene (reference sequence). V lost 0 bases to trimming and J lost 3 bases, with 14 bases between them. In nucleotides, the CDR3 is TGTGCCTGGAGTGTATTCTTGCCAGTATACACCGGGGAGCTGTTTTTT. Protein: CAWSVFLPVYTGELFF.

This clone was picked up one time. The V and J genes are TRBV4-1 and TRBJ2-1; the match to TRBD2 covers 10 bases. Germline lookup yields CDR1 MGHRA and CDR2 YSYEKL. J lost 4 bases, V lost 2 bases, and 8 bases had no gene match. There are 17 residues in the CDR3. CDR3 residues: CASSQPLAGAKYNEQFF. The CDR3 DNA sequence: TGCGCCAGCAGCCAACCCCTAGCGGGAGCGAAGTACAATGAGCAGTTCTTC.

This chain connects TRBV29-1 to TRBJ2-1; 7 bases align to TRBD1. Germline values: CDR1 SQVTM, CDR2 ANQGSEA. The V gene end was trimmed by 6 bases and the J gene end by 4 bases; junction bases not matched to a gene: 12. The CDR3 has 15 amino acids. CDR3 DNA: TGCAGCGTGGAACGAGACAGGGTTTGGTACAATGAGCAGTTCTTC. Its translation: CSVERDRVWYNEQFF.

This chain joins TRBV3-1 (or the pseudogene TRBV3-2) and TRBJ2-7, with D tentatively TRBD2 (5 bases). The CDR3 totals 13 residues. V lost 0 bases and J 4 bases, leaving 7 bases between the germline ends. The germline V gene has CDR1 LGHDT and CDR2 YNNKEL (reference sequence). The CDR3 spells CASSQDGEYEQYF. The CDR3 coding sequence is TGTGCCAGCAGCCAAGACGGGGAGTACGAGCAGTACTTC.

The chain recombines TRBV9 with TRBJ2-7, with D possibly being TRBD1 (6 bases). The length of the CDR3 is 14 residues. Trimming left V 3 bases short and J 1 base short, with 11 bases between. The germline V gene encodes CDR1 SGDLS and CDR2 YYNGEE. The DNA of the CDR3 is TGTGCCAGCAGCGAGGGACACGAATCCTACGAGCAGTACTTC. Translation gives CASSEGHESYEQYF. The whole variable domain, remainder taken from reference TRBV9 and TRBJ2-7, is DSGVTQTPKHLITATGQRVTLRCSPRSGDLSVYWYQQSLDQGLQFLIQYYNGEERAKGNILERFSAQQFPDLHSELNLSSLELGDSALYFCASSEGHESYEQYFGPGTRLTVT.

This clone showed up just once. V usage is TRBV7-3 and J usage is TRBJ2-2; 10 bases are shared with TRBD1. J gave up 5 bases and V 3 bases, and 6 bases lay outside the gene matches. The length of the CDR3 is 16 residues. CDR1 SGHTA and CDR2 FQGTGA come from the germline V gene. DNA of the CDR3: TGTGCCAGCAGCTTGGTAGGGACAGGGGCTACCGGGGAGCTGTTTTTT. This gives the protein CASSLVGTGATGELFF.

The chain combines TRBV25-1 with TRBJ2-3; D possibly corresponds to TRBD1 (5 bases). The germline V and J ends were trimmed by 2 bases and 3 bases, with 12 bases remaining between them. The CDR3 is made up of 15 amino acids. Looked up from germline, CDR1 is MGHDK and CDR2 is SYGVNS. CDR3 in DNA: TGTGCCAGCAGTGAACCCCCTGGGGCTACAGATACGCAGTATTTT. Translation: CASSEPPGATDTQYF.

This clone was seen once. J is TRBJ1-1 and V is TRBV3-1 (or the pseudogene TRBV3-2); no reliable D call. Trimming stripped 0 bases from V and 3 bases from J, with 11 bases between. Per the germline V gene, CDR1 is LGHDT and CDR2 is YNNKEL (reference sequence). The CDR3 covers 15 residues. The CDR3 is CASSQEGIQDTEAFF. The CDR3, as DNA: TGTGCCAGCAGCCAAGAGGGAATCCAGGACACTGAAGCTTTCTTT.

This sequence joins TRBV6-2 or TRBV6-3 and TRBJ2-1; 8 nucleotides agree with TRBD2. The V and J ends lost 0 bases and 0 bases, in that order; junction bases with no gene match: 10. The CDR3 is 19 amino acids. Germline CDR1 and CDR2: MNHEY and SVGEGT. The CDR3 region is CASSYSSGGAGLSYNEQFF. CDR3 nucleotide sequence: TGTGCCAGCAGTTACTCGAGCGGGGGCGCCGGTCTCTCCTACAATGAGCAGTTCTTC.

The rearrangement joins TRBV18 to TRBJ2-7, with TRBD1 matching 11 bases. The germline CDR1 and CDR2 sequences are KGHSH and LQKENI. Losses at the gene ends were 3 bases for V and 2 bases for J; bases not matched to a gene: 0. CDR3 length equals 14 residues. CDR3 DNA sequence: TGTGCCAGCTCACCGGGACAGGGGGCCTACGAGCAGTACTTC. The encoded protein is CASSPGQGAYEQYF.

CDR3 sequence: CASSKRGNTGELFF. CDR3 coding DNA: TGTGCCAGTAGTAAAAGGGGAAACACCGGGGAGCTGTTTTTT. The chain uses TRBV19 and TRBJ2-2; TRBD1 is a possible D gene (5 bases). The CDR3 runs 14 residues. Trimming took off 4 bases at V and 2 bases at J, with 8 bases between the two ends. Germline CDR1 LNHDA, CDR2 SQIVND (reference sequence).

The gene calls are TRBV18 and TRBJ2-7, with 7 nucleotides matching TRBD2. The V segment lost 3 bases and the J segment 0 bases; nucleotides outside the gene matches: 8. The CDR3 covers 16 residues. From germline, CDR1 is KGHSH and CDR2 LQKENI. The CDR3 DNA reads TGTGCCAGCTCACCCCAAGGGAGGGGATCCTCCTACGAGCAGTACTTC. Encoded protein: CASSPQGRGSSYEQYF.

The chain uses TRBV4-1 and TRBJ2-1; weak D call: TRBD2 (6 bases). V was cut by 3 bases and J by 0 bases, with 9 bases left in between. The CDR3 is 15 residues long. CDR1 and CDR2 from the germline V gene are MGHRA and YSYEKL. CDR3 sequence reads: CASSQAGLSYNEQFF. The CDR3 DNA is TGCGCCAGCAGCCAGGCGGGACTCTCCTACAATGAGCAGTTCTTC.

The chain joins TRBV15 to TRBJ1-2; no clear D gene. The CDR3 runs 13 residues. The V and J ends lost 0 bases and 2 bases respectively, with 4 bases between them. From germline, CDR1 is LNHNV and CDR2 YYDKDF (reference sequence). Written as DNA, the CDR3 is TGTGCCACCAGCAGAGATAAAAACTATGGCTACACCTTC. Protein: CATSRDKNYGYTF.

This chain uses TRBV10-1 with TRBJ2-1; D is uncertain. Deletions cut 10 bases from V and 7 bases from J, with 8 bases between. The CDR3 has 10 residues. The germline V gene has CDR1 WNHNN and CDR2 SYGVQD (reference sequence). The CDR3 loop reads CANPRNEQFF. CDR3 bases: TGCGCCAACCCCCGGAATGAGCAGTTCTTC.

This chain joins TRBV7-6 and TRBJ2-1, with D uncertain. V lost 1 base and J lost 3, with 7 bases in between. The germline V gene encodes CDR1 SGHVS and CDR2 FNYEAQ. The CDR3 is 14 amino acids. The CDR3 DNA reads as TGTGCCAGCAGCTTAGGACCCGACTACAATGAGCAGTTCTTC. Amino acid sequence: CASSLGPDYNEQFF.

The chain recombines TRBV24-1 with TRBJ1-1; tentative D call: TRBD1 (6 bases). Trimming took 7 bases from V and 7 from J, leaving 18 bases between them. The CDR3 consists of 14 residues. Germline V lookup: CDR1 KGHDR, CDR2 SFDVKD. The CDR3 DNA follows: TGTGCCACCAGCGTGAGGAGGACAGCATATGAAGCTTTCTTT. This encodes CATSVRRTAYEAFF.

CDR3 amino acids: CASSYSRQVQETQYF. CDR3 sequence (DNA): TGTGCCAGCAGTTACTCGAGACAGGTCCAAGAGACCCAGTACTTC. The genes are TRBV6-6 and TRBJ2-5, with TRBD1 as a possible D gene (6 bases). The CDR3 has 15 amino acids. CDR1 MNHNY and CDR2 SVGAGI come from the germline V gene (reference sequence). Trimming stripped 0 bases from V and 1 base from J, with 9 bases between.

The chain has TRBV30 and TRBJ1-6; a possible D gene is TRBD1 (6 bases). The CDR3 runs to 15 residues. The germline V and J ends were trimmed by 0 bases and 6 bases, with 12 bases remaining between them. Germline V gene data show CDR1 as GTSNPN and CDR2 as SVGIG (reference sequence). CDR3 bases: TGTGCCTGGAGTGTGACAGGTTTTATTAATTCACCCCTCCACTTT. It specifies CAWSVTGFINSPLHF.

The J gene is TRBJ1-4, the V gene TRBV5-6; D uncertain. This CDR3 is 12 amino acids long. Germline loops: CDR1 SGHDT, CDR2 YYEEEE. The ends were cut back, 0 bases at V and 15 bases at J, with 12 bases in the middle. Written as DNA, the CDR3 is TGTGCCAGCAGCTTGGGAGAGGGAACAGTGTTTTTT. It codes for CASSLGEGTVFF.

The V and J genes are TRBV20-1 and TRBJ2-1; the D gene is possibly TRBD2 (6 bases). The CDR3 contains 11 residues. CDR1 is DFQATT, CDR2 SNEGSKA, per germline (reference sequence). The CDR3 spells CSGGRDNEQFF. The CDR3 DNA follows: TGCAGCGGGGGACGGGACAATGAGCAGTTCTTC.

V gene TRBV19 combines with J gene TRBJ2-2; 7 bases match TRBD1. V trimming: 8 bases; J trimming: 4 bases; junction bases outside the gene matches: 10. The CDR3 is 15 residues long. CDR1 is LNHDA and CDR2 is SQIVND in the germline V gene (reference sequence). The CDR3 loop is CASASEGASTGELFF. CDR3 DNA sequence: TGTGCCAGTGCCTCCGAGGGGGCTAGCACCGGGGAGCTGTTTTTT.

The chain couples TRBV2 to TRBJ1-6, with D perhaps matching TRBD1 (6 bases). Trimming left V 2 bases short and J 10 bases short, with 15 bases between. CDR1 and CDR2 (germline): SNHLY, FYNNEI. There are 15 residues in the CDR3. The CDR3 is CASSEISSGGSPLHF. CDR3 coding DNA: TGTGCCAGCAGTGAAATTTCCAGTGGGGGCTCACCCCTCCACTTT.

The gene calls are TRBV6-1 and TRBJ2-2; D is perhaps TRBD1 or TRBD2 (5 bases each). CDR3 length: 17 residues. Germline V gene sequence: CDR1 MNHNS, CDR2 SASEGT. Trimming shortened V by 2 bases and J by 4 bases, and 17 bases separated the two germline ends. The CDR3 bases are TGTGCCAGCAGTGAATTCGGGGCAGCCCCGGGCACCGGGGAGCTGTTTTTT. Its translation is CASSEFGAAPGTGELFF.

This chain joins TRBV6-2 or TRBV6-3 and TRBJ1-3; D gene uncertain. CDR3 length: 13 residues. V was clipped by 5 bases and J by 4 bases, with 9 bases between them. Germline V gene data show CDR1 as MNHEY and CDR2 as SVGEGT. CDR3 residues: CASSLEPGNTIYF. In DNA form, the CDR3 reads TGTGCCAGCAGTCTAGAACCCGGAAACACCATATATTTT.